The clone carrying this TCR beta chain was seen many times. Its antigen is unidentified. Preparation of the TCRbeta library involved a method that used unique molecular identifiers. Each CDR3 protein is one row after TCRdb ran MiXCR on the PCR reads. This table has some 200,000 distinct CDR3 sequences, roughly 8.1% appearing once. The data derive from a study of T-cell reconstitution after alpha-beta-depleted transplantation in children. The CDR3 is made up of 18 amino acids. Germline V lookup: CDR1 SGHVS, CDR2 FQNEAQ. V was trimmed by 1 base and J by 8 bases, leaving 24 bases between them. Study conclusions and caveats: Two months or so post-transplant, alpha-beta T cells reportedly derived from several hundred expanded graft clones. For some patients, TCRbeta diversity was high at day 60 because of recipient T cells and thymic progenitors that survived. Most T-cell counts and diversity one year after the transplant came from T cells that were newly produced.

This chain uses TRBV7-8 with TRBJ2-1; maybe TRBD2 (5 bases). The sequence came from a male patient aged 2-9 years who had a stem cell transplant for acute myeloid leukemia, so the T cells may come from the graft donor. The sample consisted of PBMCs, mostly from graft donor cells, taken 360 days after TCRalphabeta/CD19-depleted stem cell transplant. The CDR3 here is CASSLDVLGGSSLDEQFF. The CDR3 DNA reads as TGTGCCAGCAGCTTAGATGTTCTGGGCGGGTCGAGCCTAGATGAGCAGTTCTTC.